This T cell receptor (beta chain) was identified during a study of response to subunit inactivated influenza vaccine. V gave up 2 bases and J gave up 1 base; unmatched junction bases: 4. The germline V gene has CDR1 MGHRA and CDR2 YSYEKL. CDR3 size: 17 residues. As regards this clonotype: The antigen is undetermined.

TCRdb re-analysed the RT-PCR reads in MiXCR, keeping a single row per CDR3 protein. The sample shows more than 700,000 distinct CDR3 sequences, 21% of them seen only once. Study results and caveats: That few new T cells are recruited by each seasonal influenza vaccination was the authors' suggestion.

The rearrangement links TRBV4-1 to TRBJ2-1, with 11 bases lining up with TRBD2. Sequenced material: PBMCs from blood, taken less than 6 days after vaccination. This TCR derives from a man aged 45-65 years who received an inactivated influenza vaccine. CDR3 DNA: TGCGCCAGCAGCCAATTTACTAGCGGGGGATCCTACAATGAGCAGTTCTTC. Its protein is CASSQFTSGGSYNEQFF.